A selection of T cell receptor beta chains follows, all from one sample in a study of T cell responses to AZD1222 COVID-19 vaccine. The data were produced by immunoSEQ multiplex PCR, yet TCRdb's version contains in-frame clones alone and is incomplete. The table lists fewer than 120,000 clones, roughly 90% of them singletons. The sequencing used peripheral blood, collected 28 days after the second AZD1222 dose. The receptor source for this set is an adult who received the AZD1222 COVID-19 vaccine. Both conserved end residues are part of each CDR3. A D gene is named only where the DNA matches it firmly. Some rows have no size entry. The others give once, few or many, or a class for an expanded clone.

TRBV12-3/TRBV12-4	13	TRBJ1-2	.	.	TGTGCCAGCAGTTTCTTGGGGGCTAAGGGCTACACCTTC	CASSFLGAKGYTF
TRBV3-1/TRBV3-2	14	TRBJ1-1	.	TRBD1	TGTGCCAGCAGCATCGGGACAGGCAACACTGAAGCTTTCTTT	CASSIGTGNTEAFF
TRBV28	15	TRBJ2-7	.	TRBD2	TGTGCCAGCAGTGACCCAGCGGGAGGGCCTGACGAGCAGTACTTC	CASSDPAGGPDEQYF
TRBV6-5	15	TRBJ1-5	.	.	TGTGCCAGCAGTTACTCCGGCAGGGGCGGTCAGCCCCAGCATTTT	CASSYSGRGGQPQHF
TRBV6-5	15	TRBJ1-1	.	.	TGTGCCAGCAGTTACTCAATCCCGACTAACACTGAAGCTTTCTTT	CASSYSIPTNTEAFF
TRBV27	16	TRBJ2-7	.	TRBD2	TGTGCCAGCAGTTCCGCCCTACTAGCGGGAGCCTACGAGCAGTACTTC	CASSSALLAGAYEQYF
TRBV11-3	14	TRBJ2-2	once	TRBD1	TGTGCCAGCAGGGTAACAGGGGGCACCGGGGAGCTGTTTTTT	CASRVTGGTGELFF
TRBV5-6	15	TRBJ2-3	.	TRBD2	TGTGCCAGCAGCCCCTCGGGGGGTTGGACAGATACGCAGTATTTT	CASSPSGGWTDTQYF
TRBV25-1	13	TRBJ1-5	.	.	TGTGCCAGCAGTGAATACGGCAATCAGCCCCAGCATTTT	CASSEYGNQPQHF
TRBV7-9	13	TRBJ2-7	.	.	TGTGCCAGCAGCTCCCCTCTTGTGAACGAGCAGTACTTC	CASSSPLVNEQYF
TRBV5-1	17	TRBJ1-1	.	.	TGCGCCAGCAGCCCAAAGTTGGGGGAGGGTGTGAACACTGAAGCTTTCTTT	CASSPKLGEGVNTEAFF
TRBV6-4	13	TRBJ2-2	few	.	TGTGCCAGCAGTGACTCCGACACCGGGGAGCTGTTTTTT	CASSDSDTGELFF
TRBV2	14	TRBJ1-1	.	TRBD1	TGTGCCAGCGGGGGACAGGGAGAGAACACTGAAGCTTTCTTT	CASGGQGENTEAFF
TRBV3-1/TRBV3-2	14	TRBJ2-7	.	.	TGTGCCAGCAGCCAACAGGGCTTAGGCTACGAGCAGTACTTC	CASSQQGLGYEQYF
TRBV10-3	15	TRBJ2-2	.	.	TGTGCCATTACCGCTAAGAGGGGAATTCCCGGGGAGCTGTTTTTT	CAITAKRGIPGELFF
TRBV5-1	17	TRBJ2-2	.	.	TGCGCCAGCAGCTTGCGGTCGTTGAGCGGGAACACCGGGGAGCTGTTTTTT	CASSLRSLSGNTGELFF
TRBV28	13	TRBJ2-2	.	.	TGTGCCAGCAGTTTTCAGCAGGGGGGTGGGCTGTTTTTT	CASSFQQGGGLFF
TRBV28	14	TRBJ2-7	.	.	TGTGCCAGCAGGGCGGCAGGGGATTTCTACGAGCAGTACTTC	CASRAAGDFYEQYF
TRBV4-1	18	TRBJ2-7	.	.	TGCGCCAGCAGCCAAGATACGGGGGATGGGACTCGAACCTACGAGCAGTACTTC	CASSQDTGDGTRTYEQYF
TRBV12-3/TRBV12-4	13	TRBJ1-1	.	.	TGTGCCAGCGGGAGGAACATGAACACTGAAGCTTTCTTT	CASGRNMNTEAFF
TRBV11-3	13	TRBJ2-5	.	.	TGTGCCAGCACTAGCCGGGGACAAGAGACCCAGTACTTC	CASTSRGQETQYF
TRBV24-1	14	TRBJ2-3	.	TRBD1	TGTGCCACCAGTGATCCGGGACAGACAGATACGCAGTATTTT	CATSDPGQTDTQYF
TRBV28	13	TRBJ1-5	.	.	TGTGCCAGCAGTTTCGGTAGCAATCAGCCCCAGCATTTT	CASSFGSNQPQHF
TRBV28	14	TRBJ2-7	.	TRBD2	TGTGCCAGCCTATTACCGGGAGGGCCGGGCGAGCAGTACTTC	CASLLPGGPGEQYF
TRBV9	13	TRBJ1-1	.	TRBD1	TGTGCCAGCAGCACAGGGGCGCGGACTGAAGCTTTCTTT	CASSTGARTEAFF
TRBV19	14	TRBJ2-5	.	TRBD1	TGTGCCAGTAGTATAGGACAGGGACCACAGACCCAGTACTTC	CASSIGQGPQTQYF
TRBV7-9	15	TRBJ1-6	.	TRBD1	TGTGCCAGCAGCTTTGACAGGGGAGGGAATTCACCCCTCCACTTT	CASSFDRGGNSPLHF
TRBV6-2/TRBV6-3	15	TRBJ1-2	few	TRBD1	TGTGCCAGCAGTACGAGGACAGGGCAATACTATGGCTACACCTTC	CASSTRTGQYYGYTF
TRBV5-1	14	TRBJ1-1	.	.	TGCGCCAGCAGCAACGACGGGGCGAACACTGAAGCTTTCTTT	CASSNDGANTEAFF